Below, one TCR beta chain is given with its context. This sample is drawn from a study of blood T cell repertoires in COVID-19. Study-level background: Material from acute and convalescent COVID-19 was sourced from the United States, Italy and Spain. The cDNA or gDNA used as material had been derived from T cells, B-cell-depleted T cells, or PBMCs.

Original analysis: Scientists estimated how many nucleated cells there were by amplifying reference gene primers. Libraries were prepared by immunoSEQ multiplex PCR; TCRdb keeps only in-frame clonotypes and omits some of them. Clone size and the V and J calls come from that table; the DNA yielded D and trimming. Of 200,000 to 300,000 clones listed, 84% are singletons. This CDR3 comprises 14 residues. Trimming left V 2 bases short and J 5 bases short, with 13 bases between. CDR1 is MNHGY and CDR2 is SAAAGT in the germline V gene. This clonotype was sampled from a human donor in a cohort sampled during active COVID-19. The sequencing sample was made of peripheral blood. V usage is TRBV6-8 and J usage is TRBJ2-7, with D possibly being TRBD2 (5 bases). Written as DNA, the CDR3 is TGTGCCAGCAGTTACAAGCGGCTAGCCGACGAGCAGTACTTC. Encoded protein: CASSYKRLADEQYF.